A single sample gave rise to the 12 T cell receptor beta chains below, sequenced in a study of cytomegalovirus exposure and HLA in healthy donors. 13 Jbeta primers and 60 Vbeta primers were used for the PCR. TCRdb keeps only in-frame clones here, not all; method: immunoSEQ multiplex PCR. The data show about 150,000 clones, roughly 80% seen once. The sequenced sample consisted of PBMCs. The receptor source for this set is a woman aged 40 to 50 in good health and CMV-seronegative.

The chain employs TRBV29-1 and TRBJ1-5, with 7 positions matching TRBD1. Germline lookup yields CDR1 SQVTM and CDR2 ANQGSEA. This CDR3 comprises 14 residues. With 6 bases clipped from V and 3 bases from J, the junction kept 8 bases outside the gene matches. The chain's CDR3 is CSVTFGTVNQPQHF. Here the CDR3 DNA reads TGCAGCGTAACTTTCGGGACAGTCAATCAGCCCCAGCATTTT.

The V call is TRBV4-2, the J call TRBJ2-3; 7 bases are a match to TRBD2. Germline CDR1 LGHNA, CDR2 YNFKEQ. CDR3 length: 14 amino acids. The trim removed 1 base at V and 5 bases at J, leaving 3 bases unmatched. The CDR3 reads CASSQGGSKDTQYF. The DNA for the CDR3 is TGTGCCAGCAGCCAAGGCGGGAGTAAAGATACGCAGTATTTT.

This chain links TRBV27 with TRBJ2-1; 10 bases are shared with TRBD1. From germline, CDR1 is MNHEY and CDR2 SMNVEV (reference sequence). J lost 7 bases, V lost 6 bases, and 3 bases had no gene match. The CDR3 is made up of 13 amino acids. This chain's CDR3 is CASRTGGYNEQFF. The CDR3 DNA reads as TGTGCCAGCAGGACAGGGGGCTATAATGAGCAGTTCTTC.

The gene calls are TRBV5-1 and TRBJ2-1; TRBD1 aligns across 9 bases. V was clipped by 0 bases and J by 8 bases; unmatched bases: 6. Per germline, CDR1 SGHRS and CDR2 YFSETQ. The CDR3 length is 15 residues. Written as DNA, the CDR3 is TGCGCCAGCAGCTTGGCCGGGACAGGGTTCGATGAGCAGTTCTTC. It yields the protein CASSLAGTGFDEQFF. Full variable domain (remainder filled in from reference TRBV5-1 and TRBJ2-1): KAGVTQTPRYLIKTRGQQVTLSCSPISGHRSVSWYQQTPGQGLQFLFEYFSETQRNKGNFPGRFSGRQFSNSRSEMNVSTLELGDSALYLCASSLAGTGFDEQFFGPGTRLTVL.

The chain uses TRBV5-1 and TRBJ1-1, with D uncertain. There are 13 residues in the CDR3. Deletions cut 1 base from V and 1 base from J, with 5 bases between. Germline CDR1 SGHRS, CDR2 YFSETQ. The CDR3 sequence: CASSLRENTEAFF. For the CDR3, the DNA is TGCGCCAGCAGCTTGCGGGAGAACACTGAAGCTTTCTTT.

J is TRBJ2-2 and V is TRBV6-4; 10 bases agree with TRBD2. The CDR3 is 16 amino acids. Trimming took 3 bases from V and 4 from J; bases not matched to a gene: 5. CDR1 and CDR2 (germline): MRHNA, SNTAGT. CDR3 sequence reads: CASSDTSGEVTGELFF. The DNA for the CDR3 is TGTGCCAGCAGTGATACTAGCGGGGAGGTCACCGGGGAGCTGTTTTTT.

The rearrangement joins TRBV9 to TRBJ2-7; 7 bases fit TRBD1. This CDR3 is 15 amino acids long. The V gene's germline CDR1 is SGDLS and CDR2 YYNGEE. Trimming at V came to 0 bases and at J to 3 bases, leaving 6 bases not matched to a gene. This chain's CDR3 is CASSVVPDRDYEQYF. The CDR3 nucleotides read TGTGCCAGCAGCGTAGTACCCGACAGGGACTACGAGCAGTACTTC.

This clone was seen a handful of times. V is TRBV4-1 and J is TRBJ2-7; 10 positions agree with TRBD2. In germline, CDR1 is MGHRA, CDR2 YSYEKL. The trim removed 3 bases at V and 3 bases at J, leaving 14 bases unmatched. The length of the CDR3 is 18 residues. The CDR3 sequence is CASSQDDRGTSASYEQYF. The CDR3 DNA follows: TGCGCCAGCAGCCAGGACGATAGAGGGACTAGCGCTAGCTACGAGCAGTACTTC.

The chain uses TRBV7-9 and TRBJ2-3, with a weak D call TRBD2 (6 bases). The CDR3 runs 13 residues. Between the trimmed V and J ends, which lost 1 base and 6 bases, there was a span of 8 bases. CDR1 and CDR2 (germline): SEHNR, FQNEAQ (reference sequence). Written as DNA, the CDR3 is TGTGCCAGCAGCTTAGGGGGACTCGATACGCAGTATTTT. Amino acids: CASSLGGLDTQYF.

This chain's CDR3 is CASSQMGLNNEQFF. The CDR3 DNA is TGCGCCAGCAGCCAGATGGGACTAAACAATGAGCAGTTCTTC. This chain uses TRBV5-1 with TRBJ2-1; 7 bases fit TRBD2. V lost 4 bases to trimming and J lost 5 bases; unmatched junction nucleotides: 6. The CDR3 covers 14 residues. The germline V gene has CDR1 SGHRS and CDR2 YFSETQ.

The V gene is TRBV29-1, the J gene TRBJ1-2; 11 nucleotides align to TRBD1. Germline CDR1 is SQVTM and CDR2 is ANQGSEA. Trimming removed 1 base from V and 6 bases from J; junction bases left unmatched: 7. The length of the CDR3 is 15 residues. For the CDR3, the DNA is TGCAGCGTTGAAGCCATACTGGGACAGGGGGATGGCTACACCTTC. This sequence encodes CSVEAILGQGDGYTF.

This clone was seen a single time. For the CDR3, the DNA is TGTGCCAGTAGTATGGACAGGGGGCGAAAGGATACGCAGTATTTT. It specifies CASSMDRGRKDTQYF. The chain employs TRBV19 and TRBJ2-3; TRBD1 aligns across 11 bases. V dropped 3 bases and J dropped 6; count of bases not matched to a gene: 5. This CDR3 comprises 15 residues. Germline CDR1 LNHDA, CDR2 SQIVND (reference sequence).